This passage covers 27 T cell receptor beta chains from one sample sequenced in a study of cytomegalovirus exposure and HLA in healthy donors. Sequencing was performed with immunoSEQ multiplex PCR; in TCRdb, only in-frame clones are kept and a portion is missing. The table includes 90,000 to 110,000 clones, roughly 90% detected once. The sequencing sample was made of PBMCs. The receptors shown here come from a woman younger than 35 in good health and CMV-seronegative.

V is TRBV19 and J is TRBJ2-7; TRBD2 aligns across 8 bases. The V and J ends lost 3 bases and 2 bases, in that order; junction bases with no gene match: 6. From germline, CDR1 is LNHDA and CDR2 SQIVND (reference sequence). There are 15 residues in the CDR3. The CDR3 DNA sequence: TGTGCCAGTAGTATTAGCGGGGACACGGCCTACGAGCAGTACTTC. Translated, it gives CASSISGDTAYEQYF.

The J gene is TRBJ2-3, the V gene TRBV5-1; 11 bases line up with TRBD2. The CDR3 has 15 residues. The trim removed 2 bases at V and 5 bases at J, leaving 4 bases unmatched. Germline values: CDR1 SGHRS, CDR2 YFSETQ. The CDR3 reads CASSFSGGAGDTQYF. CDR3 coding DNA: TGCGCCAGCAGCTTTAGCGGGGGGGCCGGAGATACGCAGTATTTT.

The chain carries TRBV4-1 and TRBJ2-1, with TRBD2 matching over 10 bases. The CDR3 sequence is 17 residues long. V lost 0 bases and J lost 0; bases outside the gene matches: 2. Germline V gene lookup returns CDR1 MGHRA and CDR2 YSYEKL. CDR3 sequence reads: CASSQDSSGGSYNEQFF. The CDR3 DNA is TGCGCCAGCAGCCAAGATTCTAGCGGGGGCTCCTACAATGAGCAGTTCTTC.

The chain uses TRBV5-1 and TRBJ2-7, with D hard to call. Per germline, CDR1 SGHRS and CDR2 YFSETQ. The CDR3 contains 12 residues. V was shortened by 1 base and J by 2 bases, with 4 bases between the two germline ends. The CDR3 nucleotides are TGCGCCAGCAGCTTGTTCGCCTACGAGCAGTACTTC. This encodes CASSLFAYEQYF.

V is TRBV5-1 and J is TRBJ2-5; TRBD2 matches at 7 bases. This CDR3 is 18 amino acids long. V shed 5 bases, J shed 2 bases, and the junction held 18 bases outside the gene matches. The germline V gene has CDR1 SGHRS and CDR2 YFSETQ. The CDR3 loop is CASRQIKGLHTEQETQYF. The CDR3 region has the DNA TGCGCCAGCAGGCAAATAAAGGGACTACACACGGAGCAAGAGACCCAGTACTTC.

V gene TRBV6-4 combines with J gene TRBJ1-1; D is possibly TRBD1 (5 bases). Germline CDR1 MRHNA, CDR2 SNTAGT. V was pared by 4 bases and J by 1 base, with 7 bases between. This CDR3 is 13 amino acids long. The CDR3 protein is CASSAGQNTEAFF. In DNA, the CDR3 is TGTGCCAGCAGTGCCGGACAGAACACTGAAGCTTTCTTT.

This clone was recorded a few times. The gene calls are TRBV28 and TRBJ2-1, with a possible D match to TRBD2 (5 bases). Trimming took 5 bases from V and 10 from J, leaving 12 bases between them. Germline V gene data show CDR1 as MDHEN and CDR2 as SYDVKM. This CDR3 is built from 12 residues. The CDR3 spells CASSLRGLEQFF. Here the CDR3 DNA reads TGTGCCAGCAGTCTCCGGGGATTGGAGCAGTTCTTC. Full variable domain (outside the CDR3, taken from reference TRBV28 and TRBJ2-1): DVKVTQSSRYLVKRTGEKVFLECVQDMDHENMFWYRQDPGLGLRLIYFSYDVKMKEKGDIPEGYSVSREKKERFSLILESASTNQTSMYLCASSLRGLEQFFGPGTRLTVL.

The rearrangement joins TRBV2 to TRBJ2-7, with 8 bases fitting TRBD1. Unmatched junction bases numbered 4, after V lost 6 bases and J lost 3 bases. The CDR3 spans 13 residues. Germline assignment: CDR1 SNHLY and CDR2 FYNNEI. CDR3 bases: TGTGCCAGCAGAGACAGGGGTAACTACGAGCAGTACTTC. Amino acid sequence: CASRDRGNYEQYF.

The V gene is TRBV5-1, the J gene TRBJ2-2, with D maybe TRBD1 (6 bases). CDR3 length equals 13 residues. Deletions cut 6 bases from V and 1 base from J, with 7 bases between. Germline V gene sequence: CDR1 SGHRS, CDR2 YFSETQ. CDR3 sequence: CASKTGNTGELFF. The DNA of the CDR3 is TGCGCCAGCAAGACAGGGAACACCGGGGAGCTGTTTTTT.

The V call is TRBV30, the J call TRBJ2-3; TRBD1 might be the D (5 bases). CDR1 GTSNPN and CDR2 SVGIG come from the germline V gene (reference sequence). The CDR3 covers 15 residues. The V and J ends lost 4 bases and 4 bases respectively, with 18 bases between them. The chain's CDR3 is CAWTKGVRVADTQYF. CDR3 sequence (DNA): TGTGCCTGGACAAAAGGGGTCCGTGTTGCAGATACGCAGTATTTT.

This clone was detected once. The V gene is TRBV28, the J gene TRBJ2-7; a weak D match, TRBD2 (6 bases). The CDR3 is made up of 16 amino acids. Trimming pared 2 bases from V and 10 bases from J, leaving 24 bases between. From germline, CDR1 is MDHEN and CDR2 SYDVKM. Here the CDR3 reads CASSLREIGDLRVQYF. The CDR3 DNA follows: TGTGCCAGCAGTTTAAGGGAGATTGGGGACTTGAGGGTCCAGTACTTC.

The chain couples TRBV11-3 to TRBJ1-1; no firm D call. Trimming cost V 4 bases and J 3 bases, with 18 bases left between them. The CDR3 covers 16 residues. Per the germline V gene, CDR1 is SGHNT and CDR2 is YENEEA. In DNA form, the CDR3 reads TGTGCCAGCAGCTACCACTGGCAACAGATACACACTGAAGCTTTCTTT. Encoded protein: CASSYHWQQIHTEAFF.

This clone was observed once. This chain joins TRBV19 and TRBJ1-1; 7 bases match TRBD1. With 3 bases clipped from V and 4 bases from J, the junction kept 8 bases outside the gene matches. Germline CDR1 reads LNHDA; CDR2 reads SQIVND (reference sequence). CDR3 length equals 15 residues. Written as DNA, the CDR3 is TGTGCCAGTAGTATGATAGACAGGGAGGTCACTGAAGCTTTCTTT. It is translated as CASSMIDREVTEAFF. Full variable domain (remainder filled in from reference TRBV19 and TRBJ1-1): DGGITQSPKYLFRKEGQNVTLSCEQNLNHDAMYWYRQDPGQGLRLIYYSQIVNDFQKGDIAEGYSVSREKKESFPLTVTSAQKNPTAFYLCASSMIDREVTEAFFGQGTRLTVV.

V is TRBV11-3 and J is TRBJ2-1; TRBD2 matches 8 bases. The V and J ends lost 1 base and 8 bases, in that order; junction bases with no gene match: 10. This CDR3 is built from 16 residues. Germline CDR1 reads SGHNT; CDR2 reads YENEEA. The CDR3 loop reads CASSLVGLAGMDEQFF. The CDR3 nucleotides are TGTGCCAGCAGCTTAGTAGGACTAGCAGGCATGGATGAGCAGTTCTTC.

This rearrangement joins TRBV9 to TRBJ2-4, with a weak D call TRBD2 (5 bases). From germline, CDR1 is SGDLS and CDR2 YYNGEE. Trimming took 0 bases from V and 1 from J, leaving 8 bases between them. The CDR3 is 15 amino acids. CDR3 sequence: CASSVGTEAKNIQYF. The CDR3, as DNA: TGTGCCAGCAGCGTAGGGACTGAGGCCAAAAACATTCAGTACTTC.

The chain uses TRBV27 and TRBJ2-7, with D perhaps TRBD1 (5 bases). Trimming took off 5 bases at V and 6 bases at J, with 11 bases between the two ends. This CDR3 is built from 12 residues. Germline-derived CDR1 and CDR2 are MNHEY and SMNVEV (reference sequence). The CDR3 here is CASSTGGLEQYF. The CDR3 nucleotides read TGTGCCAGCAGTACAGGTGGGCTCGAGCAGTACTTC.

DNA for the CDR3: TGCAGCGTTGCGGGACAGAGAAACACTGAAGCTTTCTTT. It translates to CSVAGQRNTEAFF. The chain joins TRBV29-1 to TRBJ1-1; 7 bases map to TRBD1. The CDR3 runs 13 residues. V lost 4 bases, J lost 2 bases, and 4 bases stayed unmatched. The V gene's germline CDR1 is SQVTM and CDR2 ANQGSEA.

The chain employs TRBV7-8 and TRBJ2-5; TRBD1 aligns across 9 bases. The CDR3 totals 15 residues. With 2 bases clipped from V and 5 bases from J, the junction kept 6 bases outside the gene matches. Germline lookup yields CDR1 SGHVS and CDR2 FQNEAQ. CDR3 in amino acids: CASSLSGTGYETQYF. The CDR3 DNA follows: TGTGCCAGCAGCTTAAGCGGGACAGGGTATGAGACCCAGTACTTC.

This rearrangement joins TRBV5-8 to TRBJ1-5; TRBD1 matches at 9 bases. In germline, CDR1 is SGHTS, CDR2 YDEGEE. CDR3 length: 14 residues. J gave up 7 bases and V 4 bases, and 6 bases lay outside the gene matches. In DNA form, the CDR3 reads TGTGCCAGCAGCCCGAGGACAGGGGCGCAGCCCCAGCATTTT. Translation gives CASSPRTGAQPQHF.

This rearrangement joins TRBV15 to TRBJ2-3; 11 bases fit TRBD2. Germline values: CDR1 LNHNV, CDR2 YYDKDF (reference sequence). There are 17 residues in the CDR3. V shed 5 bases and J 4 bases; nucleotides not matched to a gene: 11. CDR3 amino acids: CATSDKDSLAGADTQYF. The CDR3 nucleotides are TGTGCCACCAGCGATAAGGACTCACTAGCGGGAGCAGATACGCAGTATTTT.

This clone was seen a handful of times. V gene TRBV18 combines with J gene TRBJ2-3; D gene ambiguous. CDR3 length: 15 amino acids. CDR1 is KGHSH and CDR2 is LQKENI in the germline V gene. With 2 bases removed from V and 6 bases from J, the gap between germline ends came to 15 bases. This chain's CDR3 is CASSPAAVGYDTQYF. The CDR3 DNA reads TGTGCCAGCTCACCAGCCGCAGTCGGGTACGATACGCAGTATTTT.

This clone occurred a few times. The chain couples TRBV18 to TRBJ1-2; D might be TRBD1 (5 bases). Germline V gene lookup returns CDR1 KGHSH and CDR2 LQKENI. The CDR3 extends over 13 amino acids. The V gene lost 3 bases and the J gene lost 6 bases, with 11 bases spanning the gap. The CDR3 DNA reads TGTGCCAGCTCACCTGCAGGGTCTAATGGCTACACCTTC. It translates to CASSPAGSNGYTF.

This CDR3 reads CATSRDSGTSGRYQETQYF. The CDR3 bases are TGTGCCACCAGCAGAGACTCCGGGACTAGCGGGCGTTATCAAGAGACCCAGTACTTC. This chain connects TRBV15 to TRBJ2-5; 12 nucleotides match TRBD2. The ends lost 0 bases at V and 2 bases at J; junction bases unmatched: 10. The CDR3 covers 19 residues. The germline CDR1 and CDR2 sequences are LNHNV and YYDKDF (reference sequence).

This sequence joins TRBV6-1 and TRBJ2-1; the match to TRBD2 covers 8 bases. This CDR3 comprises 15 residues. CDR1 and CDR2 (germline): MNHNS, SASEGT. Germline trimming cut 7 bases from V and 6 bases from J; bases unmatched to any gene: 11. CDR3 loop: CASNPAGGGLNEQFF. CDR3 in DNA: TGTGCCAGCAACCCCGCGGGAGGAGGGCTCAATGAGCAGTTCTTC.

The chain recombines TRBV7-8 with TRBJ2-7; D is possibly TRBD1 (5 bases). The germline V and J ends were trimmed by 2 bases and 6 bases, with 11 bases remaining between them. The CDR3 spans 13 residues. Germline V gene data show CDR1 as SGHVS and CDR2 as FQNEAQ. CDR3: CASSLQRQSEQYF. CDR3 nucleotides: TGTGCCAGCAGCTTACAACGACAGAGCGAGCAGTACTTC.

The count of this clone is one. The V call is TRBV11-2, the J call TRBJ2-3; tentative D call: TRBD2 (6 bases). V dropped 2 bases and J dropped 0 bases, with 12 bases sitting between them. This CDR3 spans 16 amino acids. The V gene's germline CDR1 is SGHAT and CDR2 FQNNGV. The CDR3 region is CASSLWTGTSTDTQYF. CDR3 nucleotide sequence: TGTGCCAGCAGCTTATGGACGGGGACTAGCACAGATACGCAGTATTTT.

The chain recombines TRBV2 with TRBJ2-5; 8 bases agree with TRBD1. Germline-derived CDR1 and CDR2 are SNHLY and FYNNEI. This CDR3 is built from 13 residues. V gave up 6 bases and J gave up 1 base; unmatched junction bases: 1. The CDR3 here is CASRQGVQETQYF. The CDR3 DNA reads TGTGCCAGCAGACAGGGGGTCCAAGAGACCCAGTACTTC. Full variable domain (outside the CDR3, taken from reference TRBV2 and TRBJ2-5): EPEVTQTPSHQVTQMGQEVILRCVPISNHLYFYWYRQILGQKVEFLVSFYNNEISEKSEIFDDQFSVERPDGSNFTLKIRSTKLEDSAMYFCASRQGVQETQYFGPGTRLLVL.